The 13 T cell receptor beta chains listed next were all sequenced from one sample in a study of blood T cell repertoires in COVID-19. Sequencing used immunoSEQ multiplex PCR; TCRdb keeps in-frame clones, though not all of them. This table holds 120,000 to 150,000 clones, 70% to 90% found once. The sequenced sample consisted of peripheral blood. Source of these receptors: a human donor in a cohort sampled during active COVID-19.

This chain joins TRBV7-2 and TRBJ2-1; 8 nucleotides line up with TRBD1. The length of the CDR3 is 15 residues. V was clipped by 5 bases and J by 2 bases; unmatched bases: 5. Germline V gives CDR1 SGHTA, CDR2 FQGNSA. CDR3 region: CASSLDRGTYNEQFF. The CDR3 coding sequence is TGTGCCAGCAGCCTCGACAGGGGTACCTACAATGAGCAGTTCTTC.

The chain employs TRBV9 and TRBJ2-7; TRBD2 matches 7 bases. The CDR3 contains 13 residues. The ends lost 5 bases at V and 2 bases at J; junction bases unmatched: 4. CDR1 SGDLS and CDR2 YYNGEE come from the germline V gene. CDR3 nucleotide sequence: TGTGCCAGCAGGGACGGGAGGACCTACGAGCAGTACTTC. Translation: CASRDGRTYEQYF.

The chain recombines TRBV6-2 or TRBV6-3 with TRBJ2-1, with 7 bases matching TRBD2. The germline V gene has CDR1 MNHEY and CDR2 SVGEGT. Trimming cost V 4 bases and J 3 bases; bases outside gene matches: 6. This CDR3 has 15 residues. The CDR3 reads CASSSGTNLYNEQFF. The CDR3 DNA sequence: TGTGCCAGCAGTTCCGGGACTAACCTCTACAATGAGCAGTTCTTC.

The chain couples TRBV27 to TRBJ2-1; maybe TRBD2 (6 bases). This CDR3 contains 15 residues. Germline V gene sequence: CDR1 MNHEY, CDR2 SMNVEV (reference sequence). Trimming removed 5 bases from V and 3 bases from J, with 14 bases in between. CDR3 in DNA: TGTGCCAGCAGTAGGGAAGGGACTCTCTACAATGAGCAGTTCTTC. It specifies CASSREGTLYNEQFF.

The V and J genes are TRBV6-5 and TRBJ1-2; 8 nucleotides agree with TRBD1. Trimming at V came to 6 bases and at J to 6 bases, leaving 9 bases not matched to a gene. The germline gives CDR1 MNHEY, CDR2 SVGAGI. There are 14 residues in the CDR3. CDR3 DNA sequence: TGTGCCAGCAGAGGGGACAGGAGCTATCATGGCTACACCTTC. Amino acid sequence: CASRGDRSYHGYTF.

This chain joins TRBV27 and TRBJ1-2; 9 positions match TRBD1. Trimming took 5 bases from V and 8 from J; bases not matched to a gene: 15. The CDR3 extends over 16 amino acids. Looked up from germline, CDR1 is MNHEY and CDR2 is SMNVEV (reference sequence). CDR3 protein: CASSLIDPGQGGGYTF. Written as DNA, the CDR3 is TGTGCCAGCAGTCTTATAGACCCGGGACAGGGTGGCGGCTACACCTTC.

This clone was counted once. The rearrangement joins TRBV7-8 to TRBJ1-6, with unresolved D. Germline CDR1 is SGHVS and CDR2 is FQNEAQ. V was pared by 3 bases and J by 9 bases, with 9 bases between. The CDR3 runs 13 residues. The CDR3 DNA sequence: TGTGCCAGCAGCTTGGAGGAGCTTTCACCCCTCCACTTT. Amino acid sequence: CASSLEELSPLHF.

V usage is TRBV4-3 and J usage is TRBJ1-5; D gene uncertain. CDR1 and CDR2 from the germline V gene are LGHNA and YSLEER. The ends were cut back, 0 bases at V and 9 bases at J, with 15 bases in the middle. The CDR3 extends over 15 amino acids. The DNA for the CDR3 is TGCGCCAGCAGCCAAGATTATCGAGGGCGGCGGCCCCAGCATTTT. Its translation is CASSQDYRGRRPQHF.

The chain combines TRBV6-2 or TRBV6-3 with TRBJ2-5; D might be TRBD1 (5 bases). Germline V gene data show CDR1 as MNHEY and CDR2 as SVGEGT. CDR3 length equals 12 residues. Trimming left V 4 bases short and J 5 bases short, with 8 bases between. The CDR3 region is CASSWGSETQYF. CDR3 nucleotide sequence: TGTGCCAGCAGTTGGGGCTCGGAGACCCAGTACTTC.

This clone was counted a few times. This chain connects TRBV2 to TRBJ2-1; D is unresolved. The V gene's germline CDR1 is SNHLY and CDR2 FYNNEI. This CDR3 region has 15 residues. The V end was cut by 6 bases, the J end by 0 bases, with 12 bases between. This CDR3 is CASRSSVSSYNEQFF. In DNA, the CDR3 is TGTGCCAGCAGATCGAGTGTTAGCTCCTACAATGAGCAGTTCTTC.

The V call is TRBV9, the J call TRBJ2-3; 7 bases are a match to TRBD1. This CDR3 comprises 14 residues. Unmatched junction bases numbered 5, after V lost 3 bases and J lost 4 bases. Germline CDR1 and CDR2: SGDLS and YYNGEE. The CDR3: CASSAQTGSDTQYF. The CDR3 DNA sequence: TGTGCCAGCAGCGCCCAGACAGGGTCAGATACGCAGTATTTT.

The chain combines TRBV18 with TRBJ2-7; tentative D call: TRBD2 (6 bases). Per the germline V gene, CDR1 is KGHSH and CDR2 is LQKENI. The CDR3 runs 13 residues. The V end was cut by 3 bases, the J end by 2 bases, with 8 bases between. The CDR3 nucleotides are TGTGCCAGCTCACCCGGGGGACCCTACGAGCAGTACTTC. It yields the protein CASSPGGPYEQYF.

This chain links TRBV7-6 with TRBJ1-5, with TRBD1 matching over 8 bases. The CDR3 loop spans 15 amino acids. Germline CDR1 SGHVS, CDR2 FNYEAQ. V was pared by 2 bases and J by 5 bases, with 5 bases of the junction left unmatched. The CDR3 DNA sequence: TGTGCCAGCAGCTTATCAGACAGGGGACATCAGCCCCAGCATTTT. Translation: CASSLSDRGHQPQHF.